Below, one T cell receptor (beta chain) is given with its context. Its antigen is not identified. V shed 1 base and J shed 5 bases, with 14 bases lying between them. Germline loops: CDR1 LNHDA, CDR2 SQIVND (reference sequence). The CDR3 runs 15 residues. This sample stems from a study of beta chain features in type 1 diabetes. Study background: Over 85,000,000 sorted cells were examined across all samples.

All of the isolated RNA was reverse transcribed, so expressed TCRB transcripts were sequenced. Generated by immunoSEQ multiplex PCR, the TCRdb table keeps only in-frame clones and is missing some. The sample consists of around 160,000 clones, roughly 63% of them appearing once. Study findings and constraints: Within the patient group, naive, central memory and Treg TCRB repertoires appeared more similar to each other than within healthy donors. There was a moderate but significant shortening of TCRB CDR3s in all four CD4+ subsets of Type 1 diabetes patients. VDJ junctions in type 1 diabetes patients carried more deletions and fewer insertions.

The TCR comes from a man aged 25-45 years with type 1 diabetes. Source material: naive CD4+ T cells from blood. This chain links TRBV19 with TRBJ1-1; a possible D gene is TRBD1 (5 bases). The CDR3 is CASSIGPPGGTEAFF. CDR3 DNA sequence: TGTGCCAGTAGTATAGGACCTCCCGGGGGGACTGAAGCTTTCTTT. The complete variable domain, with remaining parts taken from reference TRBV19 and TRBJ1-1, reads DGGITQSPKYLFRKEGQNVTLSCEQNLNHDAMYWYRQDPGQGLRLIYYSQIVNDFQKGDIAEGYSVSREKKESFPLTVTSAQKNPTAFYLCASSIGPPGGTEAFFGQGTRLTVV.